These 5 T cell receptor beta chains were sequenced from one sample in a study of blood T cell repertoires in COVID-19 (dated by TCRdb to 2019 to 2021). Libraries were made using the immunoSEQ multiplex PCR assay. TCRdb stores this immuneACCESS table with in-frame sequences only. Part of the clones is absent; in the studies checked, under half of the shortfall reflects unresolved V genes, and no reason is known for the rest. Counted in this sample were around 87,000 clones; 75% to 90% of them appeared once. Jointly, the top ten make up around 1.5% of the sample. The sample comprised peripheral blood. The receptors were gathered from a human donor with active COVID-19. The donor label of this sample is uncertain.

V and J are TRBV3-1 (or the pseudogene TRBV3-2) and TRBJ2-3, with TRBD2 matching over 10 bases. Losses at the gene ends were 5 bases for V and 1 base for J; bases not matched to a gene: 9. Germline V gene sequence: CDR1 LGHDT, CDR2 YNNKEL (reference sequence). The CDR3 runs 17 residues. The CDR3 nucleotides read TGTGCCAGCAGCTCCTACTCCGGGACTAGCGGCACAGATACGCAGTATTTT. Residues: CASSSYSGTSGTDTQYF.

The V and J genes are TRBV25-1 and TRBJ1-1; D might be TRBD1 (5 bases). V gave up 8 bases and J gave up 1 base, with 11 bases separating them. The germline gives CDR1 MGHDK, CDR2 SYGVNS. The CDR3 contains 13 residues. CDR3 residues: CASAGLPNTEAFF. The CDR3 DNA follows: TGTGCCAGCGCGGGACTCCCGAACACTGAAGCTTTCTTT. Drawing the rest from reference TRBV25-1 and TRBJ1-1, the complete variable domain is EADIYQTPRYLVIGTGKKITLECSQTMGHDKMYWYQQDPGMELHLIHYSYGVNSTEKGDLSSESTVSRIRTEHFPLTLESARPSHTSQYLCASAGLPNTEAFFGQGTRLTVV.

This clone was seen only once. J is TRBJ2-7 and V is TRBV5-3, with 7 bases identical to TRBD2. Being an ORF, TRBV5-3 has a function that is uncertain. The V and J ends lost 1 base and 3 bases, in that order; junction bases with no gene match: 10. This CDR3 has 16 residues. The CDR3 spells CARSLYPSGLGYEQYF. CDR3 nucleotide sequence: TGTGCCAGAAGCTTGTACCCTAGCGGCCTAGGCTACGAGCAGTACTTC.

Only one count was recorded for this clone. The gene calls are TRBV2 and TRBJ2-5; 11 bases are shared with TRBD2. The V gene's germline CDR1 is SNHLY and CDR2 FYNNEI. This CDR3 spans 17 amino acids. V dropped 2 bases and J dropped 4; count of bases not matched to a gene: 9. The chain's CDR3 is CASSEFVGLAGLETQYF. For the CDR3, the DNA is TGTGCCAGCAGTGAATTCGTCGGACTAGCGGGCCTAGAGACCCAGTACTTC. The variable domain in full, completed from reference TRBV2 and TRBJ2-5, reads EPEVTQTPSHQVTQMGQEVILRCVPISNHLYFYWYRQILGQKVEFLVSFYNNEISEKSEIFDDQFSVERPDGSNFTLKIRSTKLEDSAMYFCASSEFVGLAGLETQYFGPGTRLLVL.

V usage is TRBV7-8 and J usage is TRBJ2-7; 9 bases align to TRBD1. The V gene end was trimmed by 1 base and the J gene end by 2 bases; junction bases not matched to a gene: 0. CDR1 and CDR2 (germline): SGHVS, FQNEAQ. CDR3 length: 14 amino acids. The chain's CDR3 is CASSLGQGAYEQYF. The CDR3 bases are TGTGCCAGCAGCTTAGGACAGGGGGCCTACGAGCAGTACTTC.